A single sample gave rise to the 3 T cell receptor beta chains below, sequenced in a study of spatial heterogeneity in lung cancer. TCRdb reprocessed the 5' RACE reads via MiXCR and lists one record per CDR3 protein. The sample holds tens of thousands of distinct CDR3 sequences, approximately 18% seen once. Stated time point: sample taken at primary tumor resection. Unsorted whole RNA from tumor, nontumor lung or frozen PBMC underwent sequencing. The sequencing here drew on PBMCs, taken at surgery. Every receptor here comes from a male donor with early-stage non-small cell lung cancer.

This sequence joins TRBV6-1 and TRBJ1-2; 8 bases match TRBD1. The CDR3 totals 13 residues. Germline V gene lookup returns CDR1 MNHNS and CDR2 SASEGT. V lost 6 bases and J lost 2; bases outside the gene matches: 2. The CDR3 DNA reads TGTGCCAGCAGGGCAGGGGGCAACTATGGCTACACCTTC. Translated, it gives CASRAGGNYGYTF.

This clonotype was counted at least ten times. The chain has TRBV15 and TRBJ1-1; 8 bases are a match to TRBD1. The CDR3 consists of 15 residues. Trimming cost V 2 bases and J 1 base; bases outside gene matches: 3. The germline V gene has CDR1 LNHNV and CDR2 YYDKDF (reference sequence). CDR3 sequence reads: CATSRQGARNTEAFF. The CDR3 DNA is TGTGCCACCAGCAGACAGGGGGCGAGGAACACTGAAGCTTTCTTT.

This clonotype was seen only a few times. The gene calls are TRBV27 and TRBJ2-2; unclear D gene. V lost 2 bases to trimming and J lost 4 bases, with 11 bases between them. This CDR3 contains 15 residues. Per the germline V gene, CDR1 is MNHEY and CDR2 is SMNVEV (reference sequence). CDR3 protein: CASSLARRATGELFF. The CDR3, as DNA: TGTGCCAGCAGTTTAGCCCGTAGAGCCACCGGGGAGCTGTTTTTT.